The clone carrying this T cell receptor (beta chain) was found once. Following RNA extraction, reverse transcription yielded cDNA that acted as the sequencing template. Sequencing used immunoSEQ multiplex PCR; TCRdb keeps in-frame clones, though not all of them. The profile covers approximately 200,000 clones, with roughly two fifths appearing a single time and around 2.8% taken by the ten largest. The data were taken from a study of CD8+ T cells in alopecia areata. The treatment was: oral pan-JAK inhibitor, 5-10 mg twice daily. V was pared by 3 bases and J by 6 bases, with 7 bases of the junction left unmatched. The germline V gene has CDR1 LNHDA and CDR2 SQIVND (reference sequence). The length of the CDR3 is 14 residues.

The genes are TRBV19 and TRBJ2-7, with 8 nucleotides matching TRBD2. The sample consisted of CD4+ T cells sorted from blood, taken between weeks 36 and 40, from a patient treated with tofacitinib. This TCR derives from a human donor with alopecia areata. CDR3 DNA: TGTGCCAGTAGTATCGCCGGGACTAGACGCGAGCAGTACTTC. Amino acid sequence: CASSIAGTRREQYF.